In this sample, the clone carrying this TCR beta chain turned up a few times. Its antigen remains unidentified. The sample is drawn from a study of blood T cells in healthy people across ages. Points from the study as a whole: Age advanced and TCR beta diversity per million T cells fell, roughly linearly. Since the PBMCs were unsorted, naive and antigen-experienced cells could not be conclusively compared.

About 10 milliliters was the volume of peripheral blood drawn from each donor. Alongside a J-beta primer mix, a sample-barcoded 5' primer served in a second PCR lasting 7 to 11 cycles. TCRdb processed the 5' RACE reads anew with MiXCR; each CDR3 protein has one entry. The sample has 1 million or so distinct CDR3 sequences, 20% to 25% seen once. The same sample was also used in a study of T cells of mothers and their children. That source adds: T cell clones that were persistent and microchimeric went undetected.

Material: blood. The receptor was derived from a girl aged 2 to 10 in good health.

CDR3 in DNA: TGTGCCAGCAGTTATAAGACCCAGTACTTC. It is translated as CASSYKTQYF. This rearrangement joins TRBV25-1 to TRBJ2-5; unclear D gene. Germline V gene lookup returns CDR1 MGHDK and CDR2 SYGVNS. The ends were cut back, 5 bases at V and 6 bases at J, with 4 bases in the middle. The CDR3 is 10 residues long.